The rows below give T cell receptor beta chains drawn from one sample of a study of OX40 agonist ivuxolimab in advanced cancers. This table comes from immunoSEQ multiplex PCR, and its TCRdb copy is limited to in-frame clones, with some not included. The table has approximately 92,000 clones, roughly 94% seen once. The sample was CD4+ or CD8+ T cells sorted from blood, taken in a trial of the OX40 agonist ivuxolimab. These receptors all stem from an adult with an advanced solid tumor such as melanoma, head and neck, liver or kidney cancer. The CDR3 runs from the conserved cysteine through the conserved F or W. Each record gives: clone size, D gene, J gene, V gene, CDR3 length, CDR3 protein, CDR3 DNA. A D gene is named only where the DNA matches it firmly. Clone size appears in some rows only: once, few, many, or a class for an expanded clone.

- | - | TRBJ1-5 | TRBV28 | 13 | CASSRDSNQPQHF | TGTGCCAGCAGTCGGGACAGCAATCAGCCCCAGCATTTT
- | TRBD1 | TRBJ1-2 | TRBV9 | 16 | CASSGGVRGRGYGYTF | TGTGCCAGCAGCGGTGGCGTCAGGGGGCGAGGCTATGGCTACACCTTC
- | - | TRBJ2-1 | TRBV2 | 14 | CASSGGDSYNEQFF | TGTGCCAGCAGTGGAGGTGACTCCTACAATGAGCAGTTCTTC
- | TRBD1 | TRBJ1-1 | TRBV25-1 | 14 | CASTWTGLSTEAFF | TGTGCCAGCACCTGGACAGGGCTAAGCACTGAAGCTTTCTTT
- | - | TRBJ1-3 | TRBV9 | 16 | CASSLRTADSGNTIYF | TGTGCCAGCAGCCTACGGACAGCTGACTCTGGAAACACCATATATTTT
once | - | TRBJ1-6 | TRBV18 | 16 | CASSPSGPRNNSPLHF | TGTGCCAGCTCACCATCAGGGCCCCGAAATAATTCACCCCTCCACTTT
once | TRBD2 | TRBJ2-7 | TRBV5-1 | 18 | CASSLATSGRAGFYEQYF | TGCGCCAGCAGCTTGGCGACTAGCGGGAGGGCCGGATTCTACGAGCAGTACTTC
- | TRBD1 | TRBJ2-1 | TRBV27 | 15 | CASGSWGTGSGEQFF | TGTGCCAGCGGATCTTGGGGGACAGGGTCGGGTGAGCAGTTCTTC
- | - | TRBJ2-7 | TRBV19 | 14 | CASSRGNPLYEQYF | TGTGCCAGTAGTCGAGGGAATCCCCTCTACGAGCAGTACTTC
once | TRBD2 | TRBJ2-5 | TRBV9 | 16 | CASSVGLAGAQETQYF | TGTGCCAGCAGCGTAGGGTTAGCGGGGGCCCAAGAGACCCAGTACTTC
- | TRBD1 | TRBJ1-1 | TRBV2 | 12 | CASSGDRPEAFF | TGTGCCAGCAGCGGGGACAGGCCTGAAGCTTTCTTT
- | - | TRBJ1-4 | TRBV5-1 | 14 | CASSLVPLNEKLFF | TGCGCCAGCAGCTTGGTCCCGCTTAATGAAAAACTGTTTTTT
- | - | TRBJ2-7 | TRBV28 | 11 | CASSMRYEQYF | TGTGCCAGCAGTATGAGATACGAGCAGTACTTC
- | - | TRBJ2-7 | TRBV7-9 | 12 | CASSPTGDEQYF | TGTGCCAGCAGCCCCACCGGCGATGAGCAGTACTTC
- | - | TRBJ2-3 | TRBV11-3 | 17 | CASSLGVWGSHTDTQYF | TGTGCCAGCAGCTTAGGGGTGTGGGGTAGTCACACAGATACGCAGTATTTT
- | - | TRBJ1-5 | TRBV10-3 | 14 | CATRSLGGRQPQHF | TGTGCCACCCGGAGTCTAGGGGGGAGGCAGCCCCAGCATTTT
- | - | TRBJ2-4 | TRBV7-8 | 13 | CASSRAGKNIQYF | TGTGCCAGCAGCCGGGCGGGGAAAAACATTCAGTACTTC
- | - | TRBJ2-2 | TRBV4-1 | 14 | CASSQEPLTGELFF | TGCGCCAGCAGCCAAGAACCCCTCACCGGGGAGCTGTTTTTT
once | TRBD1 | TRBJ1-1 | TRBV6-5 | 15 | CASSYLLTGGTEAFF | TGTGCCAGCAGTTATTTGCTGACAGGGGGTACTGAAGCTTTCTTT
- | TRBD2 | TRBJ2-1 | TRBV27 | 22 | CASSLSVLAGVIDLSSYNEQFF | TGTGCCAGCAGTTTATCTGTACTAGCGGGAGTTATTGATTTATCCTCCTACAATGAGCAGTTCTTC
- | TRBD2 | TRBJ2-2 | TRBV6-5 | 15 | CASSYSGGNTGELFF | TGTGCCAGCAGTTATAGCGGGGGGAACACCGGGGAGCTGTTTTTT
- | - | TRBJ1-2 | TRBV28 | 13 | CASTPSGVIGYTF | TGTGCCAGTACACCTTCTGGGGTTATTGGCTACACCTTC